The source of this T cell receptor (beta chain) is a study of cytomegalovirus exposure and HLA in healthy donors (dated by TCRdb to 2016 to 2017). Some background on the complete study: According to a later analysis, one platform produced both the roughly 110 validation repertoires and the 620 or so repertoires of the first cohort. The study was designed to test whether signatures of past pathogen exposure could be identified by cataloging public T cell receptors. A separate validation cohort of roughly 130 different subjects was used in addition to the 666-subject first cohort. High-throughput TCR immunosequencing, statistical association of individual TCRs with disease status, and machine learning were combined to predict cytomegalovirus infection status. What the authors observed across the whole study: While some public TCRs were present in many individuals, most TCR sequences turned up only very rarely across donors. The classifier was reported to diagnose cytomegalovirus status with high specificity and sensitivity in both the original and validation cohorts. In a later analysis, TCRs clustered in the first cohort were found to also tend to co-occur in the approximately 120 validation repertoires, with about 93% of cluster scores above 0. The authors suggested that the approach could potentially be extended to other disease states and immunological phenotypes. The study gave a list of 150 to 200 TCR beta chains associated with cytomegalovirus. All 110 or so repertoires were used to score co-occurrence in the validation cohort in a later analysis, because that analysis had no HLA typing for the cohort. In vitro tests confirmed that a few of the cytomegalovirus-associated TCR beta chains recognize cytomegalovirus antigens.

Note on this clone: The clone's antigen remains unknown. Nothing much larger sits one base from this clone, and base qualities are not available.

V has 6 bases trimmed and J has 0 bases trimmed; junction bases matching no gene number 8. Measured from the cysteine to the phenylalanine, the CDR3 is 15 residues long. Just CDR3 DNA is preserved here, 45 bases in frame from base 1. CDR1 and CDR2, per the germline V gene (reference sequence), are MNHEY and SMNVEV. Libraries came from the immunoSEQ multiplex PCR assay. From the authors' description of their analysis: A statistical classification framework was developed to diagnose cytomegalovirus status using the catalog of TCR beta chain sequences. Held by TCRdb, this immuneACCESS table contains in-frame sequences only and omits some clones. Under half of the omission traces to an unresolved V gene where checked; the cause of the rest is unknown. The DNA was the basis for D and trimming; V, J and clone size are from that table. This sample holds hundreds of thousands of clones; about nine tenths were observed only once. 3% to 3.5% of the sample goes to the ten largest clones.

The donors belonged to the validation cohort of about 110 subjects, which was separate from the approximately 700-subject first cohort. The rearrangement joined TRBV27 to TRBJ2-7, with TRBD2 matching 7 junction bases. Sequencing was done on a sample of PBMCs. The receptor was derived from a woman under 40 in good health and CMV-seronegative. The CDR3 protein sequence reads: CASRDPSGGSYEQYF. The DNA is TGTGCCAGCAGGGACCCTAGCGGAGGCTCCTACGAGCAGTACTTC.